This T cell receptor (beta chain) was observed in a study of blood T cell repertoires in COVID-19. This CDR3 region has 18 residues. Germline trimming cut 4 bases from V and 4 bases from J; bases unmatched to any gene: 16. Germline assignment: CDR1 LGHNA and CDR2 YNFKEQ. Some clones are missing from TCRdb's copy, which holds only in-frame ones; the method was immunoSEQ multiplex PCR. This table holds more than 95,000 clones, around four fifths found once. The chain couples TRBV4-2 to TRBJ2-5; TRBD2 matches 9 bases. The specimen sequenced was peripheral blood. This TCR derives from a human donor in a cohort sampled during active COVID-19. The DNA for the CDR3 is TGTGCCAGCAGCCCTGCCCTTTCGGCGGGGGGGCTGGGAGAGACCCAGTACTTC. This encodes CASSPALSAGGLGETQYF.